This TCR beta chain was recorded in a study of cytomegalovirus exposure and HLA in healthy donors. V was shortened by 6 bases and J by 8 bases, with 14 bases between the two germline ends. This CDR3 spans 13 amino acids. CDR1 and CDR2 (germline): SQVTM, ANQGSEA. Both 60 Vbeta primers and 13 Jbeta primers went into the PCR. TCRdb keeps only in-frame clones here, not all; method: immunoSEQ multiplex PCR. The sample has approximately 150,000 clones, 82% seen once. The V call is TRBV29-1, the J call TRBJ1-6; the D is unclear. This receptor was identified in a male donor in good health and CMV-seronegative. Sequenced sample: PBMCs. CDR3 coding DNA: TGCAGCGTCTCGGACGGGGAAGATTCACCCCTCCACTTT. Amino acids: CSVSDGEDSPLHF.